These 25 T cell receptor beta chains were all obtained from the same sample, sequenced in a study of somatic mutations in cytotoxic T cells in rheumatoid arthritis. Measured with immunoSEQ multiplex PCR; TCRdb has only the in-frame clones, and not every one. The table has just under 20,000 clones, around 80% seen once. Sequencing was carried out using CD8+ T cells sorted from blood. All receptors derive from a woman aged 50 to 65 in good health.

This clone showed up just a few times. The chain has TRBV19 and TRBJ2-5; D is unresolved. The length of the CDR3 is 10 residues. V lost 11 bases, J lost 7 bases, and 11 bases lay in between. Germline lookup yields CDR1 LNHDA and CDR2 SQIVND (reference sequence). Here the CDR3 DNA reads TGTGCCCGGGCCGTAGGGACCCAGTACTTC. It translates to CARAVGTQYF.

The chain uses TRBV7-9 and TRBJ2-7, with 7 positions matching TRBD1. V was pared by 5 bases and J by 4 bases, with 2 bases of the junction left unmatched. The germline gives CDR1 SEHNR, CDR2 FQNEAQ (reference sequence). CDR3 length: 12 residues. The CDR3 loop is CASSQGVYEQYF. The CDR3 bases are TGTGCCAGCAGCCAGGGGGTATACGAGCAGTACTTC.

Concerning this clone itself: This same CDR3 is encoded by further DNA sequences in the sample. The rearrangement joins TRBV5-1 to TRBJ1-1; D may be TRBD1 (5 bases). The V end lost 3 bases, the J end lost 3 bases, and 15 bases lay between the germline ends. The length of the CDR3 is 15 residues. Germline CDR1 SGHRS, CDR2 YFSETQ. The CDR3 nucleotides read TGCGCCAGCAGCTACTACCTCGGGGCCTACACTGAAGCTTTCTTT. It translates to CASSYYLGAYTEAFF.

The rearrangement links TRBV5-8 to TRBJ2-7, with D possibly being TRBD2 (5 bases). V lost 1 base, J lost 3 bases, and 5 bases lay in between. Looked up from germline, CDR1 is SGHTS and CDR2 is YDEGEE. This CDR3 has 12 residues. The CDR3 region has the DNA TGTGCCAGCAGCTTGCGGGGCTACGAGCAGTACTTC. Translated, it gives CASSLRGYEQYF.

The rearrangement uses TRBV7-2 and TRBJ1-4; D gene ambiguous. The CDR3 totals 16 residues. Trimming stripped 4 bases from V and 5 bases from J, with 17 bases between. From germline, CDR1 is SGHTA and CDR2 FQGNSA. CDR3 coding DNA: TGTGCCAGCAGCTCAACCGGGCCGGGGTTCAATGAAAAACTGTTTTTT. Translation gives CASSSTGPGFNEKLFF.

The chain combines TRBV21-1 with TRBJ2-2; the table assigns TRBD2, which was not confirmed against the DNA. TRBV21-1 is annotated as a pseudogene. The CDR3 is 17 amino acids. This chain's CDR3 is CASSKAGQGTKAGELFF. Written as DNA, the CDR3 is TGTGCCAGCAGCAAAGCAGGTCAGGGGACTAAGGCCGGGGAGCTGTTTTTT.

The sample holds a few counts of this clone. The rearrangement uses TRBV7-8 and TRBJ2-7; 9 nucleotides agree with TRBD1. CDR1 and CDR2 from the germline V gene are SGHVS and FQNEAQ. This CDR3 is built from 17 residues. The ends lost 1 base at V and 1 base at J; junction bases unmatched: 8. As DNA, the CDR3 is TGTGCCAGCAGCTTAGATAAACAGGGGGCGAAGTCCTACGAGCAGTACTTC. Its protein product is CASSLDKQGAKSYEQYF.

The chain recombines TRBV9 with TRBJ2-3; 9 positions match TRBD2. The CDR3 has 15 amino acids. The V segment lost 6 bases and the J segment 2 bases; nucleotides outside the gene matches: 7. From germline, CDR1 is SGDLS and CDR2 YYNGEE. This chain's CDR3 is CASTSSGGHTDTQYF. CDR3 coding DNA: TGTGCCAGCACAAGTAGCGGGGGACACACAGATACGCAGTATTTT.

The chain employs TRBV5-8 and TRBJ1-2, with 10 nucleotides matching TRBD1. CDR3 length: 16 residues. The junction had 6 bases not matched to a gene; V was cut back by 4 bases and J by 0 bases. Germline loops: CDR1 SGHTS, CDR2 YDEGEE. Here the CDR3 reads CASSTPDRGANYGYTF. The CDR3, as DNA: TGTGCCAGCAGCACGCCGGACAGGGGGGCTAACTATGGCTACACCTTC.

The chain is built from TRBV11-2 and TRBJ2-7, with a possible D match to TRBD1 (6 bases). The CDR3 extends over 15 amino acids. The V gene lost 3 bases and the J gene lost 5 bases, with 17 bases spanning the gap. Germline assignment: CDR1 SGHAT and CDR2 FQNNGV. CDR3 residues: CASSFGAGETNEQYF. The DNA of the CDR3 is TGTGCCAGCAGCTTCGGTGCAGGGGAAACAAACGAGCAGTACTTC.

A few counts support this clone. The chain uses TRBV30 and TRBJ2-2, with D maybe TRBD1 (6 bases). The CDR3 has 13 amino acids. Germline V CDR1 and CDR2: GTSNPN, SVGIG (reference sequence). V lost 7 bases and J lost 4, with 13 bases in between. The CDR3 here is CAFPTGRTGELFF. The DNA of the CDR3 is TGTGCCTTCCCGACAGGCCGCACCGGGGAGCTGTTTTTT.

The V gene is TRBV6-4, the J gene TRBJ2-1; D ambiguous. The CDR3 consists of 11 residues. The ends were cut back, 2 bases at V and 10 bases at J, with 6 bases in the middle. Germline V CDR1 and CDR2: MRHNA, SNTAGT. The CDR3 spells CASSDVGEQFF. The CDR3 coding sequence is TGTGCCAGCAGTGACGTGGGGGAGCAGTTCTTC.

The chain has TRBV27 and TRBJ2-2, with 10 bases fitting TRBD2. V lost 7 bases to trimming and J lost 1 base; unmatched junction nucleotides: 12. Germline V gene lookup returns CDR1 MNHEY and CDR2 SMNVEV (reference sequence). The CDR3 contains 18 residues. The CDR3 spells CASTLGGSGGLNTGELFF. Here the CDR3 DNA reads TGTGCCAGCACCCTGGGGGGTAGCGGGGGGTTGAACACCGGGGAGCTGTTTTTT.

The rearrangement uses TRBV6-5 and TRBJ2-3; D unclear. This CDR3 contains 16 residues. Between the trimmed V and J ends, which lost 3 bases and 0 bases, there was a span of 13 bases. Germline assignment: CDR1 MNHEY and CDR2 SVGAGI. DNA of the CDR3: TGTGCCAGCAGTTATATGGGCTCCAGTAGCACAGATACGCAGTATTTT. Translated: CASSYMGSSSTDTQYF.

The chain recombines TRBV5-6 with TRBJ2-1; 8 bases map to TRBD2. The CDR3 totals 13 residues. CDR1 is SGHDT, CDR2 YYEEEE, per germline. The V and J ends lost 5 bases and 8 bases, in that order; junction bases with no gene match: 6. The CDR3: CASRSGTRDEQFF. The CDR3 nucleotides are TGTGCCAGCAGGTCCGGGACTAGGGATGAGCAGTTCTTC.

The genes are TRBV2 and TRBJ2-1; 9 positions agree with TRBD1. Losses at the gene ends were 6 bases for V and 9 bases for J; bases not matched to a gene: 12. Germline CDR1 and CDR2: SNHLY and FYNNEI. This CDR3 is 15 amino acids long. The CDR3 is CASRPPGQGHGEQFF. The CDR3 coding sequence is TGTGCCAGCAGGCCTCCGGGACAGGGACACGGTGAGCAGTTCTTC.

The rearrangement joins TRBV10-2 to TRBJ1-1, with 9 positions matching TRBD1. CDR1 and CDR2 (germline): WSHSY, SAAADI. The length of the CDR3 is 14 residues. J lost 5 bases, V lost 7 bases, and 8 bases had no gene match. CDR3 residues: CASTPTGGRTEAFF. The CDR3 nucleotides are TGCGCCAGCACCCCGACAGGGGGTCGGACTGAAGCTTTCTTT.

The chain couples TRBV19 to TRBJ2-1; D gene ambiguous. V dropped 2 bases and J dropped 5 bases, with 4 bases sitting between them. This CDR3 is built from 12 residues. Germline CDR1 LNHDA, CDR2 SQIVND (reference sequence). The CDR3 is CASSISDNEQFF. The DNA for the CDR3 is TGTGCCAGTAGTATATCCGACAATGAGCAGTTCTTC.

The V call is TRBV29-1, the J call TRBJ2-7, with 10 bases fitting TRBD1. CDR1 is SQVTM, CDR2 ANQGSEA, per germline. CDR3 length equals 13 residues. V dropped 8 bases and J dropped 2; count of bases not matched to a gene: 6. CDR3 bases: TGCAGCATCCGGACAGGGGGTACCTACGAGCAGTACTTC. Translated: CSIRTGGTYEQYF.

The chain recombines TRBV7-8 with TRBJ2-7; 7 bases are shared with TRBD1. The CDR3 has 15 residues. CDR1 and CDR2 (germline): SGHVS, FQNEAQ. V trimming: 0 bases; J trimming: 4 bases; junction bases outside the gene matches: 6. CDR3 sequence (DNA): TGTGCCAGCAGCTTAGCCCGGGGACAGATATACGAGCAGTACTTC. Protein product: CASSLARGQIYEQYF.

The chain carries TRBV27 and TRBJ2-7; a weak D match, TRBD1 (5 bases). The CDR3 runs 13 residues. Trimming took off 3 bases at V and 6 bases at J, with 12 bases between the two ends. The germline gives CDR1 MNHEY, CDR2 SMNVEV (reference sequence). This CDR3 is CASSFTGDLEQYF. As DNA, the CDR3 is TGTGCCAGCAGTTTCACAGGCGATCTCGAGCAGTACTTC.

The chain employs TRBV9 and TRBJ2-7, with D perhaps matching TRBD2 (6 bases). The germline V gene encodes CDR1 SGDLS and CDR2 YYNGEE. The CDR3 has 15 amino acids. Trimming pared 3 bases from V and 2 bases from J, leaving 15 bases between. The CDR3 sequence: CASSEQSGRAYEQYF. CDR3 bases: TGTGCCAGCAGCGAACAAAGCGGGCGTGCCTACGAGCAGTACTTC.

V usage is TRBV9 and J usage is TRBJ2-5; 7 positions agree with TRBD1. CDR3 length equals 15 residues. The germline V gene has CDR1 SGDLS and CDR2 YYNGEE. The junction had 5 bases not matched to a gene; V was cut back by 1 base and J by 2 bases. The CDR3 here is CASSVTGTAQETQYF. In nucleotides, the CDR3 is TGTGCCAGCAGCGTAACCGGGACAGCACAAGAGACCCAGTACTTC.

The CDR3 region has the DNA TGTGCCAGCGCCCCCGCCCGGGGTCTGCTGGTTAGGGAGACCCAGTACTTC. Its protein product is CASAPARGLLVRETQYF. This chain links TRBV7-4 with TRBJ2-5, with D possibly being TRBD2 (5 bases). The ends were cut back, 8 bases at V and 5 bases at J, with 27 bases in the middle. The CDR3 contains 17 residues. The germline V gene has CDR1 SGHVT and CDR2 SQSDAQ. Full variable domain (remainder filled in from reference TRBV7-4 and TRBJ2-5): GAGVSQSPRYKVAKRGRDVALRCDSISGHVTLYWYRQTLGQGSEVLTYSQSDAQRDKSGRPSGRFSAERPERSVSTLKIQRTEQGDSAVYLCASAPARGLLVRETQYFGPGTRLLVL.

This clone showed up just a few times. This chain uses TRBV7-9 with TRBJ1-1, with D unresolved. The germline V gene encodes CDR1 SEHNR and CDR2 FQNEAQ (reference sequence). V lost 5 bases and J lost 5, with 15 bases in between. CDR3 length: 14 amino acids. The CDR3 DNA sequence: TGTGCCAGCAGCACGGGCCTCGGCGGGACTGAAGCTTTCTTT. Encoded protein: CASSTGLGGTEAFF. Full variable domain (rest looked up from reference TRBV7-9 and TRBJ1-1): DTGVSQNPRHKITKRGQNVTFRCDPISEHNRLYWYRQTLGQGPEFLTYFQNEAQLEKSRLLSDRFSAERPKGSFSTLEIQRTEQGDSAMYLCASSTGLGGTEAFFGQGTRLTVV.